These 23 T cell receptor beta chains share one sample of origin, sequenced in a study of blood T cells in healthy people across ages. Alongside a J-beta primer mix, a sample-barcoded 5' primer served in a second PCR lasting roughly 6 to 11 cycles. TCRdb fed the 5' RACE reads into MiXCR, producing one record per CDR3 protein. The sample lists 1.8 million or so distinct CDR3 sequences; about two fifths were seen once. Sample: blood. Every receptor here comes from a human donor in good health.

This clonotype was seen only a few times. This chain connects TRBV28 to TRBJ1-2; D unresolved. The V end was cut by 6 bases, the J end by 4 bases, with 18 bases between. Looked up from germline, CDR1 is MDHEN and CDR2 is SYDVKM. The CDR3 has 15 amino acids. The CDR3 bases are TGTGCCAGCAGCCTCGCTGACACCAACCCCTATGGCTACACCTTC. Translating gives CASSLADTNPYGYTF.

The genes are TRBV4-3 and TRBJ2-3, with 8 nucleotides matching TRBD2. Germline values: CDR1 LGHNA, CDR2 YSLEER. The length of the CDR3 is 16 residues. V gave up 1 base and J gave up 2 bases; unmatched junction bases: 5. CDR3 region: CASSQAAGGFTDTQYF. The CDR3 DNA is TGCGCCAGCAGCCAAGCGGCGGGGGGTTTCACAGATACGCAGTATTTT.

V usage is TRBV6-5 and J usage is TRBJ2-7; TRBD1 agrees at 9 bases. The tail of the sequence fits TRBJ2-4 better, so the J call may be wrong. CDR3 size: 16 residues. Germline V gene data show CDR1 as MNHEY and CDR2 as SVGAGI. The CDR3: CASSLGGTGGSDIQYF. As DNA, the CDR3 is TGTGCCAGCAGCCTTGGGGGAACAGGGGGCAGTGACATTCAGTACTTC.

The chain employs TRBV4-1 and TRBJ2-3; the D is unclear. Germline loops: CDR1 MGHRA, CDR2 YSYEKL. V gave up 1 base and J gave up 4 bases, with 6 bases separating them. The CDR3 contains 13 residues. For the CDR3, the DNA is TGCGCCAGCAGCCAAGGTCCACCAGATACGCAGTATTTT. It is translated as CASSQGPPDTQYF.

The CDR3 nucleotides read TGTGCCAGCAGTCCTCAGGAAGCAGATCAGCCCCAGCATTTT. Translating gives CASSPQEADQPQHF. The V gene is TRBV12-3 or TRBV12-4, the J gene TRBJ1-5; no clear D gene. This CDR3 comprises 14 residues. Trimming took off 5 bases at V and 5 bases at J, with 13 bases between the two ends.

This sequence joins TRBV11-1 and TRBJ1-1; D is uncertain. Germline V gives CDR1 SGHAT, CDR2 FQDESV (reference sequence). Trimming stripped 5 bases from V and 0 bases from J, with 16 bases between. This CDR3 spans 16 amino acids. The CDR3 nucleotides are TGTGCCAGCAGCAGATGGGGATCGACATTGAACACTGAAGCTTTCTTT. It codes for CASSRWGSTLNTEAFF.

The chain has TRBV5-5 and TRBJ1-2; D is undetermined. Trimming removed 4 bases from V and 2 bases from J, with 12 bases in between. Germline-derived CDR1 and CDR2 are SGHKS and YYEKEE (reference sequence). The CDR3 covers 14 residues. CDR3 protein: CASSKPVPNYGYTF. CDR3 in DNA: TGTGCCAGCAGCAAGCCCGTACCGAACTATGGCTACACCTTC.

This sequence joins TRBV12-5 and TRBJ1-5, with TRBD1 matching 9 bases. This CDR3 is built from 20 residues. CDR1 and CDR2 from the germline V gene are LGHNT and FRNRAP. V shed 4 bases and J 1 base; nucleotides not matched to a gene: 17. Here the CDR3 DNA reads TGTGCTAGTGGTTACCCCGGTGGAGGACAGGGGTGTTCAAGCAATCAGCCCCAGCATTTT. Translation: CASGYPGGGQGCSSNQPQHF. Full variable domain (outside the CDR3, taken from reference TRBV12-5 and TRBJ1-5): DARVTQTPRHKVTEMGQEVTMRCQPILGHNTVFWYRQTMMQGLELLAYFRNRAPLDDSGMPKDRFSAEMPDATLATLKIQPSEPRDSAVYFCASGYPGGGQGCSSNQPQHFGDGTRLSIL.

J is TRBJ2-7 and V is TRBV29-1, with 9 positions matching TRBD1. J was trimmed by 8 bases and V by 3 bases; bases with no gene match: 8. Per germline, CDR1 SQVTM and CDR2 ANQGSEA. The CDR3 runs to 13 residues. The chain's CDR3 is CSVEGTGRYKQYF. DNA of the CDR3: TGCAGCGTTGAGGGGACAGGGAGGTACAAGCAGTACTTC.

V gene TRBV5-1 combines with J gene TRBJ2-7; a possible D gene is TRBD1 (5 bases). The CDR3 is 12 amino acids. V lost 0 bases to trimming and J lost 10 bases, with 11 bases between them. Germline V lookup: CDR1 SGHRS, CDR2 YFSETQ. As DNA, the CDR3 is TGCGCCAGCAGCTTGGCCCAGGGATTTCAGTACTTC. This encodes CASSLAQGFQYF.

This clonotype showed up many times. The chain recombines TRBV11-2 with TRBJ2-1; 8 bases map to TRBD2. V was clipped by 5 bases and J by 0 bases; unmatched bases: 3. The CDR3 is 15 amino acids. Looked up from germline, CDR1 is SGHAT and CDR2 is FQNNGV. In DNA form, the CDR3 reads TGTGCCAGCAGCCCGCGGGGGGCCTCCTACAATGAGCAGTTCTTC. The encoded protein is CASSPRGASYNEQFF.

The chain joins TRBV10-3 to TRBJ2-4, with 10 bases that match TRBD1. The tail of the sequence fits TRBJ2-7 better, so the J call may be wrong. This CDR3 has 18 residues. The germline gives CDR1 ENHRY, CDR2 SYGVKD. CDR3 region: CAISPRDRGGRSSYEQYF. CDR3 nucleotide sequence: TGTGCCATCAGCCCCCGGGACAGGGGAGGAAGGAGCTCCTACGAGCAGTACTTC.

The chain recombines TRBV6-1 with TRBJ1-2, with a tentative D call TRBD1 (6 bases). Germline V gives CDR1 MNHNS, CDR2 SASEGT. This CDR3 is 14 amino acids long. Trimming shortened V by 8 bases and J by 5 bases, and 18 bases separated the two germline ends. The CDR3 DNA follows: TGTGCCAGCCCAAAGGACAGCTCACTTTATGGCTACACCTTC. Its protein product is CASPKDSSLYGYTF.

The chain is built from TRBV6-1 and TRBJ2-6; 9 nucleotides align to TRBD1. V shed 6 bases and J 1 base; nucleotides not matched to a gene: 7. The length of the CDR3 is 17 residues. In germline, CDR1 is MNHNS, CDR2 SASEGT. CDR3 loop: CASRLTGGASGANVLTF. CDR3 sequence (DNA): TGTGCCAGCAGACTCACAGGGGGCGCATCTGGGGCCAACGTCCTGACTTTC.

This sequence joins TRBV9 and TRBJ2-7, with a possible D match to TRBD1 (6 bases). The CDR3 extends over 15 amino acids. V gave up 2 bases and J gave up 5 bases, with 17 bases separating them. Germline V gives CDR1 SGDLS, CDR2 YYNGEE. As DNA, the CDR3 is TGTGCCAGCAGCGTTGGGGACACCACGGGCCACGAGCAGTACTTC. Encoded protein: CASSVGDTTGHEQYF.

This chain links TRBV4-3 with TRBJ1-1; D gene uncertain. With 0 bases removed from V and 5 bases from J, the gap between germline ends came to 10 bases. CDR3 size: 14 residues. Germline V gives CDR1 LGHNA, CDR2 YSLEER. The CDR3 is CASSQDYMATEAFF. In DNA, the CDR3 is TGCGCCAGCAGCCAAGATTATATGGCGACTGAAGCTTTCTTT.

There are a few counts of this clonotype. The chain joins TRBV5-5 to TRBJ2-1, with D tentatively TRBD1 (5 bases). The germline V and J ends were trimmed by 7 bases and 7 bases, with 9 bases remaining between them. CDR3 size: 11 residues. CDR1 and CDR2 (germline): SGHKS, YYEKEE (reference sequence). The DNA of the CDR3 is TGTGCCAGCCACTCAGGGAATGAGCAGTTCTTC. Protein product: CASHSGNEQFF.

This chain uses TRBV3-1 with TRBJ2-7, with TRBD1 identical over 7 bases. Trimming removed 1 base from V and 6 bases from J; junction bases left unmatched: 9. The V gene's germline CDR1 is LGHDT and CDR2 YNNKEL (reference sequence). This CDR3 has 15 amino acids. The CDR3 coding sequence is TGTGCCAGCAGCCAAGGACAGGGAAGAGTATTCGAGCAGTACTTC. Its translation is CASSQGQGRVFEQYF.

The V call is TRBV7-8, the J call TRBJ2-1; unclear D gene. V lost 1 base and J lost 11, with 18 bases in between. Germline V CDR1 and CDR2: SGHVS, FQNEAQ. The CDR3 totals 15 residues. DNA for the CDR3: TGTGCCAGCAGCTTAGGACTCCTCTTAGATCCCCAGCAGTTCTTC. This codes for CASSLGLLLDPQQFF. Full variable domain (remainder filled in from reference TRBV7-8 and TRBJ2-1): GAGVSQSPRYKVAKRGQDVALRCDPISGHVSLFWYQQALGQGPEFLTYFQNEAQLDKSGLPSDRFFAERPEGSVSTLKIQRTQQEDSAVYLCASSLGLLLDPQQFFGPGTRLTVL.

The V and J genes are TRBV24-1 and TRBJ2-4; D may be TRBD1 (6 bases). Germline V gene data show CDR1 as KGHDR and CDR2 as SFDVKD. This CDR3 is built from 15 residues. V was shortened by 9 bases and J by 3 bases, with 17 bases between the two germline ends. DNA of the CDR3: TGTGCCACCTACAGACAGGATAAGGGCAAAAACATTCAGTACTTC. It specifies CATYRQDKGKNIQYF.

The table lists this clonotype with a few counts. V and J are TRBV4-1 and TRBJ2-6; D perhaps matches TRBD2 (5 bases). The V gene lost 0 bases and the J gene lost 1 base, with 22 bases spanning the gap. The CDR3 consists of 21 residues. Germline lookup yields CDR1 MGHRA and CDR2 YSYEKL. The CDR3 coding sequence is TGCGCCAGCAGCCAAGATATTCTTCAGCGGACCCGAAGGTCTGGGGCCAACGTCCTGACTTTC. Translating gives CASSQDILQRTRRSGANVLTF.

The rearrangement uses TRBV7-2 and TRBJ2-6, with D perhaps matching TRBD2 (5 bases). CDR3 length: 15 amino acids. The ends were cut back, 5 bases at V and 5 bases at J, with 13 bases in the middle. CDR1 SGHTA and CDR2 FQGNSA come from the germline V gene. CDR3 loop: CASSRSESWANVLTF. As DNA, the CDR3 is TGTGCCAGCAGCCGTAGCGAAAGCTGGGCCAACGTCCTGACTTTC.

This chain connects TRBV6-5 to TRBJ1-5; 7 nucleotides line up with TRBD1. The germline V gene has CDR1 MNHEY and CDR2 SVGAGI. The CDR3 is made up of 15 amino acids. The J segment lost 0 bases and the V segment lost 8 bases, leaving 7 bases of the junction unmatched. The CDR3 nucleotides are TGTGCCAGCGGTAGAGGGGGCAATAGCAATCAGCCCCAGCATTTT. It codes for CASGRGGNSNQPQHF.